The rows below give T cell receptor beta chains drawn from one sample of a study of cytomegalovirus exposure and HLA in healthy donors. TCRdb keeps only in-frame clones here, not all; method: immunoSEQ multiplex PCR. In the table there are roughly 140,000 clones, 78% of which are singletons. Sequencing was carried out using PBMCs. Every receptor here comes from a woman in her thirties or forties in good health and CMV-seropositive. Each CDR3 is given with its conserved first and last residue. D genes are given only for firm matches. Size is omitted from some rows. Given values are once, few, many or a class for expanded clones.

j_call v_call d_call clone_size cdr3_aa cdr3_nt
TRBJ2-3 TRBV9 NA NA CASSPMLLTDTQYF TGTGCCAGCAGCCCCATGCTCCTAACAGATACGCAGTATTTT
TRBJ2-1 TRBV28 TRBD2 few CASRRLAGKGNEQFF TGTGCCAGCAGACGTCTAGCGGGAAAAGGGAATGAGCAGTTCTTC
TRBJ2-3 TRBV5-1 TRBD1 NA CASSLAGQSTDTQYF TGCGCCAGCAGCTTGGCGGGACAGAGCACAGATACGCAGTATTTT
TRBJ2-3 TRBV7-6 NA NA CASSLSPPTDTQYF TGTGCCAGCAGCTTGTCCCCTCCCACAGATACGCAGTATTTT
TRBJ2-2 TRBV29-1 NA once CSVAGWGETGELFF TGCAGCGTGGCAGGGTGGGGGGAAACCGGGGAGCTGTTTTTT
TRBJ2-5 TRBV9 NA NA CASSSGAGKAETQYF TGTGCCAGCAGCTCCGGGGCGGGGAAGGCGGAGACCCAGTACTTC
TRBJ2-5 TRBV6-1 NA NA CASSERDSQETQYF TGTGCCAGCAGTGAACGGGACTCCCAAGAGACCCAGTACTTC
TRBJ1-2 TRBV15 TRBD1 NA CATSRDRRILNYGYTF TGTGCCACCAGCAGGGACAGGAGGATCCTAAACTATGGCTACACCTTC
TRBJ2-2 TRBV10-2 TRBD2 NA CATREGQADTGELFF TGCGCCACCAGGGAGGGGCAGGCAGACACCGGGGAGCTGTTTTTT
TRBJ2-7 TRBV6-1 TRBD1 NA CASSEEGQGSYEQYF TGTGCCAGCAGTGAAGAGGGACAGGGGTCCTACGAGCAGTACTTC
TRBJ2-7 TRBV2 TRBD1 few CASSPGTGKYEQYF TGTGCCAGCAGTCCCGGGACAGGGAAGTACGAGCAGTACTTC
TRBJ2-7 TRBV28 NA few CASSPTAYEQYF TGTGCCAGCAGTCCGACAGCCTACGAGCAGTACTTC
TRBJ2-2 TRBV5-1 NA NA CASSIQEGSGELFF TGCGCCAGCAGCATTCAGGAAGGCTCTGGGGAGCTGTTTTTT
TRBJ2-7 TRBV5-1 TRBD2 NA CASSSSSGSLSYEQYF TGCGCCAGCAGCTCCTCTAGCGGGAGCCTGTCCTACGAGCAGTACTTC
TRBJ2-5 TRBV16 TRBD2 NA CASSQSGLAGFQETQYF TGTGCCAGCAGCCAATCGGGACTAGCGGGGTTCCAAGAGACCCAGTACTTC
TRBJ2-3 TRBV12-5 NA NA CASGQGLASTDTQYF TGTGCTAGTGGTCAGGGGCTCGCTAGCACAGATACGCAGTATTTT
TRBJ1-2 TRBV7-6 NA NA CASSSGPGQLYGYTF TGTGCCAGCAGCTCGGGACCGGGACAACTCTATGGCTACACCTTC
TRBJ2-7 TRBV4-1 TRBD1 NA CASSGDRAHEQYF TGCGCCAGCAGTGGAGACAGGGCGCACGAGCAGTACTTC
TRBJ2-1 TRBV7-2 NA NA CAAGTLYNEQFF TGTGCCGCCGGGACTTTATACAATGAGCAGTTCTTC
TRBJ2-7 TRBV27 TRBD1 NA CASSLSFDRGQASYEQYF TGTGCCAGCAGTTTATCGTTCGACCGCGGACAGGCGTCCTACGAGCAGTACTTC
TRBJ2-5 TRBV11-3 TRBD2 NA CASSRGRAETQYF TGTGCCAGCAGCCGCGGGAGAGCGGAGACCCAGTACTTC
TRBJ2-5 TRBV5-6 TRBD2 NA CASALAGRQETQYF TGTGCCAGCGCCCTAGCGGGACGCCAAGAGACCCAGTACTTC
TRBJ2-5 TRBV11-2 NA NA CASSLGGEETQYF TGTGCCAGCAGCTTAGGGGGGGAAGAGACCCAGTACTTC
TRBJ2-3 TRBV21-1 NA NA CASSKEGTSGYSTDTQYF TGTGCCAGCAGCAAAGAGGGGACTAGCGGATATTCCACAGATACGCAGTATTTT
TRBJ2-7 TRBV19 NA NA CASSPVAAVGFYEQYF TGTGCCAGTAGTCCCGTGGCTGCCGTCGGGTTCTACGAGCAGTACTTC
TRBJ2-3 TRBV5-4 TRBD2 once CASSLGLAGAAVDTQYF TGTGCCAGCAGCTTGGGGCTAGCGGGAGCGGCGGTAGATACGCAGTATTTT
TRBJ2-5 TRBV29-1 TRBD2 NA CSVEGTSGMQETQYF TGCAGCGTTGAGGGGACTAGCGGAATGCAAGAGACCCAGTACTTC
TRBJ1-5 TRBV6-5 TRBD1 few CASSYRQGSNQPQHF TGTGCCAGCAGTTACCGACAGGGCAGCAATCAGCCCCAGCATTTT
TRBJ1-3 TRBV6-5 NA NA CASSQLSGNTIYF TGTGCCAGCAGTCAACTCTCTGGAAACACCATATATTTT
TRBJ2-3 TRBV19 TRBD2 NA CATRTSGRGTDTQYF TGTGCCACCAGGACTAGCGGGAGGGGCACAGATACGCAGTATTTT
TRBJ2-7 TRBV11-3 NA NA CASSLGDSGYEQYF TGTGCCAGCAGCTTAGGTGATTCGGGCTACGAGCAGTACTTC
TRBJ2-3 TRBV6-1 TRBD2 NA CASSEASGTADTQYF TGTGCCAGCAGTGAGGCTAGCGGGACGGCAGATACGCAGTATTTT
TRBJ2-1 TRBV15 TRBD2 NA CATSRASGTSYNEQFF TGTGCCACCAGCAGAGCATCAGGGACTAGTTACAATGAGCAGTTCTTC
TRBJ1-5 TRBV7-6 NA NA CASSPTGGGGQPQHF TGTGCCAGCAGCCCTACGGGAGGGGGAGGTCAGCCCCAGCATTTT
TRBJ1-6 TRBV2 TRBD1 few CANDVRGQGSSPLHF TGTGCCAACGACGTGAGGGGGCAGGGTAGTTCACCCCTCCACTTT
TRBJ2-3 TRBV28 NA NA CASLQGGTDTQYF TGTGCCAGCCTGCAAGGGGGCACAGATACGCAGTATTTT
TRBJ2-7 TRBV25-1 NA NA CASSVTGAYEQYF TGTGCCAGCAGTGTGACAGGAGCCTACGAGCAGTACTTC
TRBJ1-1 TRBV5-6 NA few CASSLGRGTEAFF TGTGCCAGCAGCTTGGGTAGGGGCACTGAAGCTTTCTTT